This T cell receptor beta chain was obtained from a study of regulatory T cells in long-lasting Graves disease. Arm-PCR with iRepertoire HTBI primers amplified the CDR3 regions for these TCR beta libraries. TCRdb analysed the multiplex PCR reads with MiXCR anew, one entry per CDR3 protein. This table holds some 370,000 distinct CDR3 sequences, about an eighth found once. This sample's time point: newly diagnosed GD, antithyroid drugs for less than 3 months. Extracted RNA from PBMCs served as the source of the TCR library. As for this clonotype: Its antigen is not known. Given a much more abundant clone one base away, this may be a read error.

The CDR3 extends over 14 amino acids. CDR1 and CDR2 (germline): SGDLS, YYNGEE. V lost 4 bases to trimming and J lost 5 bases, with 13 bases between them. Whole-study findings and limits: Relative to new patients (approximately 1,000), persistent patients exhibited greater sharing of public clonotypes (2,741). The study found lower TCR diversity in persistent Graves' patients than in newly diagnosed ones.

This sample was also put to use in a study of T cells in Graves' hyperthyroidism and ophthalmopathy. That publication notes: Patients aged 18 to 65 with hyperthyroidism were newly diagnosed, with duration under 2 months. HTBI primers drove first-round RT-PCR of the TCR CDR3.

The sequence came from a woman between 18 and 30 years old with Graves disease. The V and J genes are TRBV9 and TRBJ2-1; the D gene could be TRBD1 or TRBD2 (5 bases each). The input for sequencing was peripheral blood mononuclear cells (PBMCs), taken at new diagnosis, from a patient treated with antithyroid drugs. The chain's CDR3 is CASSRLSGHNEQFF. CDR3 coding DNA: TGTGCCAGCAGCCGACTATCGGGGCACAATGAGCAGTTCTTC.